The present entry profiles one T cell receptor (beta chain) with its context. The assay was immunoSEQ multiplex PCR, and TCRdb's table has in-frame clones only and misses some. Found here are about 240,000 clones, 83% of them singletons; the top ten hold 3.5% to 4%. This sample stems from a study of blood T cell repertoires in COVID-19. V lost 0 bases to trimming and J lost 0 bases, with 12 bases between them. This CDR3 is 17 amino acids long. Germline loops: CDR1 LGHNA, CDR2 YSLEER. The sequenced sample consisted of PBMCs or T cells enriched from blood (not recorded which). This chain links TRBV4-3 with TRBJ1-3; possibly TRBD1 for D (6 bases). The receptor's source is a woman aged 40-49 years who had been exposed to COVID-19. The CDR3 DNA follows: TGCGCCAGCAGCCAAGACCACGGGACATACTCTGGAAACACCATATATTTT. It codes for CASSQDHGTYSGNTIYF.